The 15 T cell receptor beta chains below were found in one sample sequenced in a study of T cell repertoires in cytomegalovirus infection. MiXCR was run by TCRdb on the reads, yielding one entry per CDR3 protein. There are 210,000 or so distinct CDR3 sequences in the sample; approximately 6.7% occur only once, and 6.5% lies in the top ten. Sequencing used PBMCs. The receptor set was obtained from a human donor in good health (CMV status not recorded). Some clones in this sample may be carry-over from other donors' samples.

V and J are TRBV19 and TRBJ2-1, with 7 bases matching TRBD2. Losses at the gene ends were 7 bases for V and 6 bases for J; bases not matched to a gene: 15. Germline CDR1 is LNHDA and CDR2 is SQIVND (reference sequence). The CDR3 extends over 16 amino acids. The CDR3 sequence is CASTDPGGATGNEQFF. The DNA of the CDR3 is TGTGCCAGTACCGATCCGGGAGGCGCTACTGGCAATGAGCAGTTCTTC.

This clonotype was seen many times. This rearrangement joins TRBV12-5 to TRBJ1-1; no definite D call. Germline CDR1 LGHNT, CDR2 FRNRAP. This CDR3 region has 13 residues. Between the trimmed V and J ends, which lost 1 base and 5 bases, there was a span of 8 bases. The CDR3 coding sequence is TGTGCTAGTGGTTTGGAACCGGGAACTGAAGCTTTCTTT. Amino acids: CASGLEPGTEAFF. Supplemented by reference TRBV12-5 and TRBJ1-1, the full variable domain reads DARVTQTPRHKVTEMGQEVTMRCQPILGHNTVFWYRQTMMQGLELLAYFRNRAPLDDSGMPKDRFSAEMPDATLATLKIQPSEPRDSAVYFCASGLEPGTEAFFGQGTRLTVV.

This clonotype was observed many times. The rearrangement uses TRBV12-3 or TRBV12-4 and TRBJ1-5; TRBD1 matches 7 bases. The CDR3 loop spans 14 amino acids. The V segment lost 6 bases and the J segment 6 bases; nucleotides outside the gene matches: 8. The DNA of the CDR3 is TGTGCCAGCAGAAACACAGGGGATAGTCAGCCCCAGCATTTT. Protein product: CASRNTGDSQPQHF.

This clonotype has a handful of counts. The chain joins TRBV19 to TRBJ1-1; D ambiguous. Looked up from germline, CDR1 is LNHDA and CDR2 is SQIVND (reference sequence). The CDR3 is 12 residues long. Trimming took 3 bases from V and 5 from J, leaving 7 bases between them. The CDR3 DNA reads TGTGCCAGTAGTATTATGGGGACTGAAGCTTTCTTT. It codes for CASSIMGTEAFF.

This clonotype has more than one count but fewer than ten. The chain uses TRBV12-5 and TRBJ1-1; the D gene is possibly TRBD1 (5 bases). This CDR3 is built from 12 residues. V was pared by 9 bases and J by 0 bases, with 8 bases between. Germline V gene lookup returns CDR1 LGHNT and CDR2 FRNRAP. In nucleotides, the CDR3 is TGTGCTAGCACGACAGTGAACACTGAAGCTTTCTTT. As protein: CASTTVNTEAFF.

The chain links TRBV10-3 to TRBJ2-5; 7 bases are shared with TRBD1. Trimming cost V 4 bases and J 4 bases; bases outside gene matches: 0. This CDR3 comprises 12 residues. Germline CDR1 and CDR2: ENHRY and SYGVKD. The CDR3 loop is CAISGTGETQYF. CDR3 in DNA: TGTGCCATCAGTGGGACAGGAGAGACCCAGTACTTC.

This clonotype turned up a few times. The chain recombines TRBV19 with TRBJ2-3; maybe TRBD1 (5 bases). The V end was cut by 4 bases, the J end by 5 bases, with 10 bases between. CDR1 is LNHDA, CDR2 SQIVND, per germline (reference sequence). This CDR3 region has 13 residues. CDR3 amino acids: CASSTTQGDTQYF. CDR3 in DNA: TGTGCCAGTAGTACGACCCAGGGAGATACGCAGTATTTT.

This clonotype was counted many times. This chain joins TRBV20-1 and TRBJ2-3; D gene uncertain. V was cut by 0 bases and J by 8 bases, with 12 bases left in between. Germline lookup yields CDR1 DFQATT and CDR2 SNEGSKA (reference sequence). The CDR3 spans 13 residues. CDR3 sequence (DNA): TGCAGTGCTAGAGATAACACGGGCGGTACGCAGTATTTT. Protein sequence: CSARDNTGGTQYF.

At least ten counts were recorded for this clonotype. The V and J genes are TRBV24-1 and TRBJ2-3; the D is unclear. CDR3 length equals 13 residues. Trimming took off 4 bases at V and 8 bases at J, with 12 bases between the two ends. Germline CDR1 is KGHDR and CDR2 is SFDVKD. CDR3 nucleotide sequence: TGTGCCACCAGTGAGACTGGTTGGGGTACGCAGTATTTT. Its translation: CATSETGWGTQYF.

In this sample, this clonotype turned up many times. The V gene is TRBV28, the J gene TRBJ1-1; D is unclear. V was cut by 3 bases and J by 1 base, with 9 bases left in between. The CDR3 is 14 amino acids. Germline CDR1 reads MDHEN; CDR2 reads SYDVKM. The CDR3 here is CASSLGLPNTEAFF. The CDR3 region has the DNA TGTGCCAGCAGTTTGGGCCTGCCGAACACTGAAGCTTTCTTT.

This clonotype showed up many times. The V and J genes are TRBV6-2 or TRBV6-3 and TRBJ2-6; no firm D call. The V and J ends lost 6 bases and 0 bases respectively, with 9 bases between them. This CDR3 contains 15 residues. Germline V CDR1 and CDR2: MNHEY, SVGEGT. The CDR3 coding sequence is TGTGCCAGCAGCCCGCATTTCTCTGGGGCCAACGTCCTGACTTTC. As protein: CASSPHFSGANVLTF.

The chain joins TRBV27 to TRBJ2-2; D gene ambiguous. The CDR3 is 13 amino acids. V was cut by 4 bases and J by 8 bases, with 11 bases left in between. Germline lookup yields CDR1 MNHEY and CDR2 SMNVEV (reference sequence). In DNA, the CDR3 is TGTGCCAGCAGTTACCCGGCTGGAGGGGAGCTGTTTTTT. This encodes CASSYPAGGELFF.

Many counts were recorded for this clonotype. J is TRBJ1-2 and V is TRBV20-1; D is perhaps TRBD1 (6 bases). Trimming removed 3 bases at V and 2 bases at J, with 16 bases between. The CDR3 has 15 amino acids. Germline assignment: CDR1 DFQATT and CDR2 SNEGSKA (reference sequence). DNA of the CDR3: TGCAGTGCTAGTGGGGGCGGAGAGGACAACTATGGCTACACCTTC. Its translation is CSASGGGEDNYGYTF.

This clonotype has ten or more counts. The chain is built from TRBV28 and TRBJ2-7; weak D call: TRBD1 (6 bases). Looked up from germline, CDR1 is MDHEN and CDR2 is SYDVKM. The CDR3 contains 15 residues. The V and J ends lost 4 bases and 3 bases respectively, with 16 bases between them. The CDR3 protein is CASSSTLWDIYEQYF. The DNA of the CDR3 is TGTGCCAGCAGTTCAACCCTTTGGGACATCTACGAGCAGTACTTC.

At least ten counts were recorded for this clonotype. J is TRBJ2-5 and V is TRBV6-5; D unclear. Per the germline V gene, CDR1 is MNHEY and CDR2 is SVGAGI. V lost 0 bases, J lost 5 bases, and 10 bases lay in between. The CDR3 has 14 residues. The CDR3 reads CASSYSTSLETQYF. Here the CDR3 DNA reads TGTGCCAGCAGTTACTCGACCAGTTTGGAGACCCAGTACTTC.